These 15 T cell receptor beta chains were all obtained from the same sample, sequenced in a study of cytomegalovirus exposure and HLA in healthy donors. The primer mix had 60 Vbeta and 13 Jbeta primers. TCRdb's table, derived via immunoSEQ multiplex PCR, lists solely in-frame clones and lacks some. This table has some 160,000 clones, about 79% appearing once. Sequenced input: PBMCs. These TCRs come from a man aged 50-59 years in good health and CMV-seropositive.

This clone was recorded a few times. The chain links TRBV11-1 to TRBJ2-1; 13 nucleotides line up with TRBD2. CDR1 and CDR2 from the germline V gene are SGHAT and FQDESV (reference sequence). V was pared by 5 bases and J by 9 bases, with 13 bases of the junction left unmatched. CDR3 size: 17 residues. The CDR3 DNA is TGTGCCAGCAGCCGACTAGCGGGGGGCTCCCGTGGCGGTGAGCAGTTCTTC. Translating it yields CASSRLAGGSRGGEQFF.

This clone showed up just a few times. The V and J genes are TRBV7-8 and TRBJ2-3; 10 nucleotides agree with TRBD2. This CDR3 is 16 amino acids long. From germline, CDR1 is SGHVS and CDR2 FQNEAQ. J gave up 0 bases and V 5 bases, and 5 bases lay outside the gene matches. The CDR3 coding sequence is TGTGCCAGCAGCCTCACTAGCGGGATAAGCACAGATACGCAGTATTTT. It yields the protein CASSLTSGISTDTQYF.

The chain has TRBV25-1 and TRBJ1-4; D is ambiguous. Germline assignment: CDR1 MGHDK and CDR2 SYGVNS. The CDR3 consists of 12 residues. Trimming stripped 3 bases from V and 6 bases from J, with 5 bases between. As DNA, the CDR3 is TGTGCCAGCAGTGAGGGCTATGAAAAACTGTTTTTT. It codes for CASSEGYEKLFF.

V is TRBV29-1 and J is TRBJ2-5; the match to TRBD1 covers 12 bases. CDR3 length: 14 residues. V shed 7 bases and J 2 bases; nucleotides not matched to a gene: 5. Germline-derived CDR1 and CDR2 are SQVTM and ANQGSEA. CDR3 protein: CSAGTGGRQETQYF. DNA for the CDR3: TGCAGCGCCGGGACAGGGGGCAGGCAAGAGACCCAGTACTTC.

The rearrangement uses TRBV9 and TRBJ2-3; D is possibly TRBD1 (6 bases). V shed 0 bases and J shed 5 bases, with 7 bases lying between them. The V gene's germline CDR1 is SGDLS and CDR2 YYNGEE. The CDR3 has 13 amino acids. CDR3 residues: CASSVEQGDTQYF. CDR3 sequence (DNA): TGTGCCAGCAGCGTAGAACAGGGAGATACGCAGTATTTT.

The chain combines TRBV27 with TRBJ1-2; 8 nucleotides agree with TRBD1. The CDR3 has 16 residues. Germline assignment: CDR1 MNHEY and CDR2 SMNVEV (reference sequence). With V trimmed by 5 bases and J by 3 bases, 11 bases remained unmatched. The DNA for the CDR3 is TGTGCCAGCAGTCCACGGGAGGACAGGGATCACTATGGCTACACCTTC. Translation gives CASSPREDRDHYGYTF.

The chain carries TRBV28 and TRBJ1-4, with 10 positions matching TRBD1. This CDR3 spans 15 amino acids. Germline V gene data show CDR1 as MDHEN and CDR2 as SYDVKM. Losses at the gene ends were 1 base for V and 7 bases for J; bases not matched to a gene: 3. This chain's CDR3 is CASSLSRDRGEKLFF. The CDR3 DNA reads as TGTGCCAGCAGTTTATCCCGGGACAGGGGTGAAAAACTGTTTTTT. Full variable domain (outside the CDR3, taken from reference TRBV28 and TRBJ1-4): DVKVTQSSRYLVKRTGEKVFLECVQDMDHENMFWYRQDPGLGLRLIYFSYDVKMKEKGDIPEGYSVSREKKERFSLILESASTNQTSMYLCASSLSRDRGEKLFFGSGTQLSVL.

The chain recombines TRBV27 with TRBJ2-1, with 7 bases identical to TRBD1. Germline loops: CDR1 MNHEY, CDR2 SMNVEV (reference sequence). The CDR3 spans 16 residues. J was trimmed by 3 bases and V by 5 bases; bases with no gene match: 10. In DNA, the CDR3 is TGTGCCAGCAGTCCCTCGTCAGACAGGGTCTACAATGAGCAGTTCTTC. Encoded protein: CASSPSSDRVYNEQFF.

The CDR3 here is CASSQDRGKAGELFF. In nucleotides, the CDR3 is TGTGCCAGCAGCCAAGATCGAGGGAAAGCCGGGGAGCTGTTTTTT. The chain combines TRBV4-2 with TRBJ2-2; a weak D match, TRBD2 (5 bases). Germline loops: CDR1 LGHNA, CDR2 YNFKEQ. The CDR3 is made up of 15 amino acids. Trimming cost V 0 bases and J 6 bases, with 11 bases left between them.

The chain couples TRBV28 to TRBJ1-5; 9 bases agree with TRBD1. The CDR3 is 15 residues long. Germline V gene data show CDR1 as MDHEN and CDR2 as SYDVKM. V lost 1 base and J lost 5; bases outside the gene matches: 3. The chain's CDR3 is CASSLLQGADQPQHF. The CDR3 nucleotides read TGTGCCAGCAGTTTATTACAGGGGGCGGATCAGCCCCAGCATTTT.

This chain connects TRBV14 to TRBJ1-2, with 7 bases matching TRBD1. Losses at the gene ends were 8 bases for V and 0 bases for J; bases not matched to a gene: 6. The CDR3 runs to 14 residues. CDR1 SGHDN and CDR2 FVKESK come from the germline V gene. The chain's CDR3 is CASGRQGSNYGYTF. CDR3 coding DNA: TGTGCCAGCGGGAGACAGGGCTCTAACTATGGCTACACCTTC. Full variable domain (missing parts from reference TRBV14 and TRBJ1-2): EAGVTQFPSHSVIEKGQTVTLRCDPISGHDNLYWYRRVMGKEIKFLLHFVKESKQDESGMPNNRFLAERTGGTYSTLKVQPAELEDSGVYFCASGRQGSNYGYTFGSGTRLTVV.

The chain recombines TRBV5-6 with TRBJ1-1, with D unresolved. Looked up from germline, CDR1 is SGHDT and CDR2 is YYEEEE. This CDR3 region has 13 residues. V was cut by 1 base and J by 1 base, with 5 bases left in between. CDR3 coding DNA: TGTGCCAGCAGCTTGACACAGAACACTGAAGCTTTCTTT. This gives the protein CASSLTQNTEAFF.

The gene calls are TRBV7-2 and TRBJ2-7; D gene ambiguous. V was cut by 3 bases and J by 1 base, with 16 bases left in between. The CDR3 has 16 amino acids. Looked up from germline, CDR1 is SGHTA and CDR2 is FQGNSA. The CDR3 DNA reads TGTGCCAGCAGCTTCAACGGCGCAACGGGTTCCTACGAGCAGTACGTC. Encoded protein: CASSFNGATGSYEQYV.

The chain employs TRBV19 and TRBJ1-5; D might be TRBD1 (6 bases). Germline-derived CDR1 and CDR2 are LNHDA and SQIVND (reference sequence). This CDR3 is 14 amino acids long. The V end was cut by 0 bases, the J end by 9 bases, with 12 bases between. CDR3 nucleotide sequence: TGTGCCAGTAGTATAGATCGCATCAGGGGGCCCCAGCATTTT. This translates into CASSIDRIRGPQHF.

This rearrangement joins TRBV30 to TRBJ1-6; tentative D call: TRBD1 (5 bases). Germline CDR1 GTSNPN, CDR2 SVGIG (reference sequence). With 4 bases removed from V and 8 bases from J, the gap between germline ends came to 9 bases. The CDR3 has 12 amino acids. In DNA, the CDR3 is TGTGCCTGGACCTGGGGGGATTCACCCCTCCACTTT. It codes for CAWTWGDSPLHF.